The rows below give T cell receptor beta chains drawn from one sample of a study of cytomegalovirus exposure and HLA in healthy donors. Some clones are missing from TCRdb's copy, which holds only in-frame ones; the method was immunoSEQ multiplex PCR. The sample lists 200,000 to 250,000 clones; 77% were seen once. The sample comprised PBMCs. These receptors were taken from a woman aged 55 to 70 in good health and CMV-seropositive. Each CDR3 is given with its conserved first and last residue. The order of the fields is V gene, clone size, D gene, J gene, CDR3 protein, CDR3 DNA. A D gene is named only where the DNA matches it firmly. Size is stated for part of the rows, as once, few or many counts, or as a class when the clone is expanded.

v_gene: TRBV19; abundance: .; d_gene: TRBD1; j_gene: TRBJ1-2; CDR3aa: CASIHADRVYGYTF; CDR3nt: TGTGCCAGTATCCACGCGGACAGGGTCTATGGCTACACCTTC
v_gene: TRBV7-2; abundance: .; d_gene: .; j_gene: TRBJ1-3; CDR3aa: CASSFGPGGAGNTIYF; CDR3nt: TGTGCCAGCAGCTTTGGGCCCGGAGGCGCTGGAAACACCATATATTTT
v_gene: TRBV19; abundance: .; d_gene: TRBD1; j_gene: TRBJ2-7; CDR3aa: CASRNTGVYEQYF; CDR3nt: TGTGCCAGTAGAAACACAGGGGTTTACGAGCAGTACTTC
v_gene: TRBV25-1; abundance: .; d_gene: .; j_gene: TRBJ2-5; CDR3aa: CASSDFGAGLAQETQYF; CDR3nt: TGTGCCAGCAGTGATTTCGGTGCGGGATTAGCGCAAGAGACCCAGTACTTC
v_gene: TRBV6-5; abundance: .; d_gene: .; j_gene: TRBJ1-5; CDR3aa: CASRRGSNQPQHF; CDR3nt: TGTGCCAGCAGGCGGGGCAGCAATCAGCCCCAGCATTTT
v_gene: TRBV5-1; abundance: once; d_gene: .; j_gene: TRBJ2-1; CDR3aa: CASSPTDSSYNEQFF; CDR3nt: TGCGCCAGCAGCCCGACTGACAGCTCCTACAATGAGCAGTTCTTC
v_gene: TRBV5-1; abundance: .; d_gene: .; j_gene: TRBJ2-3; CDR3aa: CASSSSFWETTDTQYF; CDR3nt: TGCGCCAGCAGCTCCTCCTTTTGGGAGACCACAGATACGCAGTATTTT
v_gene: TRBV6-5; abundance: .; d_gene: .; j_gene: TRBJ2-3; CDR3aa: CASSYMGNTQYF; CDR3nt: TGTGCCAGCAGTTACATGGGCAATACGCAGTATTTT
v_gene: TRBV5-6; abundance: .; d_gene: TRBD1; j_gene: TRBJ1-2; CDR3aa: CASSPGTGHYGYTF; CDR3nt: TGTGCCAGCAGCCCCGGGACAGGTCACTATGGCTACACCTTC
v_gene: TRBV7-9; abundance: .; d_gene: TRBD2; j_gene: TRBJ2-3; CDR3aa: CASSQGLAGRRDTQYF; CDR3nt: TGTGCCAGCAGCCAGGGACTAGCGGGGAGGCGAGATACGCAGTATTTT
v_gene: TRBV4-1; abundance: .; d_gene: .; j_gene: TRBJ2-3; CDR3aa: CASSLFELGTDTQYF; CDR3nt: TGCGCCAGCAGCTTATTCGAGCTGGGCACAGATACGCAGTATTTT
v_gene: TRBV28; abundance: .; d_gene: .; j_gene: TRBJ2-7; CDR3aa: CASTRADPYEQYF; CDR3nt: TGTGCCAGCACAAGAGCGGATCCCTACGAGCAGTACTTC
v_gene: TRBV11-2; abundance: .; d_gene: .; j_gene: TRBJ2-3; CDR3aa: CASSSDRTDTQYF; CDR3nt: TGTGCCAGCAGCTCCGACAGAACAGATACGCAGTATTTT
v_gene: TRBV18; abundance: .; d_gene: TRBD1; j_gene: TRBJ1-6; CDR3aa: CASKQGTYNSPLHF; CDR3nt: TGTGCCAGCAAACAGGGGACGTATAATTCACCCCTCCACTTT
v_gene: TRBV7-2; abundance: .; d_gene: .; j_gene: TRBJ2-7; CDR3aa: CASSLSAYEQYF; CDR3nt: TGTGCCAGCAGCTTGTCAGCGTACGAGCAGTACTTT
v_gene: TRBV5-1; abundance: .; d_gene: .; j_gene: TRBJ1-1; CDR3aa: CASSLAERAGYTEAFF; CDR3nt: TGCGCCAGCAGCTTGGCCGAACGGGCGGGGTACACTGAAGCTTTCTTT
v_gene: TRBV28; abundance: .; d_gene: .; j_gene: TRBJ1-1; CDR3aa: CASSLGGAEAFF; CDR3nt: TGTGCCAGCAGTTTGGGGGGGGCTGAAGCTTTCTTT
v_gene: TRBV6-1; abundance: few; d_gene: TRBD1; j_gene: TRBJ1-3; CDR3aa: CAGVTGDFGNTIYF; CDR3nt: TGTGCCGGAGTGACAGGGGACTTTGGAAACACCATATATTTT
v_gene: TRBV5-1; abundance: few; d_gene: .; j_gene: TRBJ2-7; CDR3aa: CASSIAVTGEDEQYF; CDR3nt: TGCGCCAGCAGTATTGCGGTAACAGGGGAGGACGAGCAGTACTTC
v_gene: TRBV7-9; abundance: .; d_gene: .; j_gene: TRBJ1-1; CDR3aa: CASSLERQNGAFF; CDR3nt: TGTGCCAGCAGCTTAGAGAGGCAGAACGGAGCTTTCTTT
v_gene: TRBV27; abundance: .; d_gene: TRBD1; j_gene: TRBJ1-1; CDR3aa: CASSLSRTGWNTEAFF; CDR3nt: TGTGCCAGCAGTTTATCTAGGACAGGGTGGAACACTGAAGCTTTCTTT
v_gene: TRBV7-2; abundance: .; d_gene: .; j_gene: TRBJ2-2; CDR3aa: CASSLQETGELFF; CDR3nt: TGTGCCAGCAGCCTACAGGAAACCGGGGAGCTGTTTTTT
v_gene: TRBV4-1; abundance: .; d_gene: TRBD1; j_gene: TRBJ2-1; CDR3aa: CASSQGDWVRDRGRDEQFF; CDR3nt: TGCGCCAGCAGCCAAGGGGATTGGGTCCGGGACAGGGGGCGAGATGAGCAGTTCTTC
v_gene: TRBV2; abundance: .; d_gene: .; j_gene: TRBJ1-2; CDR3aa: CASSEARVNGYTF; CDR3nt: TGTGCCAGCAGTGAAGCGCGGGTTAACGGCTACACCTTC
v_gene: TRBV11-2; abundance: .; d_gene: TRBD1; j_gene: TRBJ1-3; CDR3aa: CASSPLSGGGNTIYF; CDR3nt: TGTGCCAGCAGTCCCCTTTCAGGGGGTGGAAACACCATATATTTT
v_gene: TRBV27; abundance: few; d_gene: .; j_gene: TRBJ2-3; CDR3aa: CASRTSTDTQYF; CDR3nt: TGTGCCAGCAGGACTAGCACAGATACGCAGTATTTT
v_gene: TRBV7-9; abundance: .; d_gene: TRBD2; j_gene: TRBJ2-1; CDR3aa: CASTKRELGNEQFF; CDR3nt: TGTGCCAGCACCAAGCGGGAGTTGGGCAATGAGCAGTTCTTC
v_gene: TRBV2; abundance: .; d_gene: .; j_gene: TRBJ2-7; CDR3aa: CASSRQEAAEQYF; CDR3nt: TGTGCCAGCAGTCGGCAGGAGGCGGCCGAGCAGTACTTC
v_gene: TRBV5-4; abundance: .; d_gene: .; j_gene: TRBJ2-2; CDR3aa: CASSLGGANTGELFF; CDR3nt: TGTGCCAGCAGCTTGGGCGGCGCGAACACCGGGGAGCTGTTTTTT
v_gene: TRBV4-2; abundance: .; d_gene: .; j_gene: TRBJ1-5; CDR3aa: CASSPLGGNSQPQHF; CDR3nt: TGTGCCAGCAGCCCCTTGGGGGGGAATTCTCAGCCCCAGCATTTT
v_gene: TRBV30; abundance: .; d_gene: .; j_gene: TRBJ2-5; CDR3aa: CACIPAGGRETQYF; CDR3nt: TGTGCCTGCATACCCGCCGGGGGTCGCGAGACCCAGTACTTC
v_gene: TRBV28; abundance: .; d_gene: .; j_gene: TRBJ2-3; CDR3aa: CASSYRGTQYF; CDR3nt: TGTGCCAGCAGTTATCGAGGTACGCAGTATTTT
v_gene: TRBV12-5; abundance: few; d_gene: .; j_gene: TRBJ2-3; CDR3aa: CASRGSQRTDTQYF; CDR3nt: TGTGCTAGTAGGGGGTCTCAGCGGACAGATACGCAGTATTTT
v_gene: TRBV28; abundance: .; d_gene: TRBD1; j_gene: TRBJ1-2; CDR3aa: CASSSGQGVGYTF; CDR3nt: TGTGCCAGCAGTTCTGGACAGGGGGTCGGCTACACCTTC
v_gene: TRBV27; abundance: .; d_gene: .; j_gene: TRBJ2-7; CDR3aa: CASSLRGFGTYEQYF; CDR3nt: TGTGCCAGCAGTTTAAGAGGTTTCGGGACCTACGAGCAGTACTTC
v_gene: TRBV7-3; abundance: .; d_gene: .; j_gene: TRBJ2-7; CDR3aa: CASSPMVNSGEQYF; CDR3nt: TGTGCCAGCAGCCCAATGGTCAATTCGGGAGAGCAGTACTTC
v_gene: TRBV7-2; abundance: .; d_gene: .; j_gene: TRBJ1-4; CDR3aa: CASSSQGANEKLFF; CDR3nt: TGTGCCAGCAGCTCACAGGGAGCTAATGAAAAACTGTTTTTT
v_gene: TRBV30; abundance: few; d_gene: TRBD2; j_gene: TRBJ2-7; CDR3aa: CAWSGASGNYEQYF; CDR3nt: TGTGCCTGGAGCGGGGCTAGCGGGAACTACGAGCAGTACTTC
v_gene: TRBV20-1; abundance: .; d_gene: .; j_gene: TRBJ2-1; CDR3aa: CSASLDTEQFF; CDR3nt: TGCAGTGCGAGCTTAGATACTGAGCAGTTCTTC
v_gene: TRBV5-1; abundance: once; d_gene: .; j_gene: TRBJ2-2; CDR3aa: CASSLTGQYTGELFF; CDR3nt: TGCGCCAGCAGCTTGACTGGACAGTACACCGGGGAGCTGTTTTTT
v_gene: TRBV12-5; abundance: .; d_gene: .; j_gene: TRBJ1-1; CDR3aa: CASGLVGTEAFF; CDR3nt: TGTGCTAGTGGTTTGGTCGGCACTGAAGCTTTCTTT
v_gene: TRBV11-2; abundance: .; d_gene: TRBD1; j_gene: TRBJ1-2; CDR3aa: CASSRDRERGYTF; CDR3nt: TGTGCCAGCAGCCGGGACAGGGAGAGGGGCTACACCTTC